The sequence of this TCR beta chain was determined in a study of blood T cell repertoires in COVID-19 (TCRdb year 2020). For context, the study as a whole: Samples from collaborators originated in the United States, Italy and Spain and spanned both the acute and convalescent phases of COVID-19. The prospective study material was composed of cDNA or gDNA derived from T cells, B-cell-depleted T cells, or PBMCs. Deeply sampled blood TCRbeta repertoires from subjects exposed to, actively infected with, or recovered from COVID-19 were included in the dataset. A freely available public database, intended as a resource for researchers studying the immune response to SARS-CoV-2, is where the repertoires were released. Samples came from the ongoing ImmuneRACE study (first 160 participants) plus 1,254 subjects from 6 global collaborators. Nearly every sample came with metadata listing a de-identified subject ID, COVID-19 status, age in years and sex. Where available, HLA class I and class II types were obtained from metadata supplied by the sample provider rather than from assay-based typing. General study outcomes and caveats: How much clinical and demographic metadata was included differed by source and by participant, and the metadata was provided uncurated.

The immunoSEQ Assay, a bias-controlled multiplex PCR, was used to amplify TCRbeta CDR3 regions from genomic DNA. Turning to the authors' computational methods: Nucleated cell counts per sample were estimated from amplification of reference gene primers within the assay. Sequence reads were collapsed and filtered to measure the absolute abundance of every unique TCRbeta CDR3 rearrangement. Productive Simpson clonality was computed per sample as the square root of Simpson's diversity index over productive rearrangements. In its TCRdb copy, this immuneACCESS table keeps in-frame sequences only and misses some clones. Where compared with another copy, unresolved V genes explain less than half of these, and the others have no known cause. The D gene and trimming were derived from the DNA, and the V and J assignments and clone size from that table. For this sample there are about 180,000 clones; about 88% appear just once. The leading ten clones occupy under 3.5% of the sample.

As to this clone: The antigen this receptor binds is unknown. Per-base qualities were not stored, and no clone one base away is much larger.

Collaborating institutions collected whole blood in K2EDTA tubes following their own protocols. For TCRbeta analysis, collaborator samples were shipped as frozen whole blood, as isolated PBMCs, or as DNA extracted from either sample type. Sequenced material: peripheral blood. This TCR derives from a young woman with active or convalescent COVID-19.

The CDR3 amino acid sequence is: CASSLFRTSGGLVLDNEQFF. In nucleotide form, the sequence is TGTGCCAGCAGCTTATTTCGGACTAGCGGGGGGTTGGTATTAGACAATGAGCAGTTCTTC. The sequence is built from TRBV7-6 and TRBJ2-1; 14 bases in the middle match TRBD2. Sequences SGHVS (CDR1) and FNYEAQ (CDR2) are obtained from the germline V gene. Inclusive of the bounding cysteine and phenylalanine, the CDR3 is 20 residues long. Only the CDR3 DNA is retained, 60 bases long and in frame from the first base. V trim: 2 bases; J trim: 5 bases; unmatched bases: 14.